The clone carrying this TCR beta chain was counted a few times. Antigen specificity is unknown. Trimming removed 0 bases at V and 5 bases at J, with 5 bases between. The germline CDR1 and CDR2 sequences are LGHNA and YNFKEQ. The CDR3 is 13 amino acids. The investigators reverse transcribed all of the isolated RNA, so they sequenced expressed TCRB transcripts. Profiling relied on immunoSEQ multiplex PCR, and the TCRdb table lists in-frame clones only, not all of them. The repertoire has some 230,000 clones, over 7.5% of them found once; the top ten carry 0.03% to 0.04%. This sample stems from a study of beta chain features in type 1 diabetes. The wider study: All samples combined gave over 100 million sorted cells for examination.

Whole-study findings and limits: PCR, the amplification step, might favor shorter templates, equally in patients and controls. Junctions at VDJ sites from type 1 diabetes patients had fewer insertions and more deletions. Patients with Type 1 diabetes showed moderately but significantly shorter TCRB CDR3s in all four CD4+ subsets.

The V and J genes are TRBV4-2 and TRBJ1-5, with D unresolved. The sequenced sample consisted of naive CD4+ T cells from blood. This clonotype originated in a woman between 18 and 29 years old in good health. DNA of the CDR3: TGTGCCAGCAGCCAAGATACGGATCAGCCCCAGCATTTT. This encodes CASSQDTDQPQHF.